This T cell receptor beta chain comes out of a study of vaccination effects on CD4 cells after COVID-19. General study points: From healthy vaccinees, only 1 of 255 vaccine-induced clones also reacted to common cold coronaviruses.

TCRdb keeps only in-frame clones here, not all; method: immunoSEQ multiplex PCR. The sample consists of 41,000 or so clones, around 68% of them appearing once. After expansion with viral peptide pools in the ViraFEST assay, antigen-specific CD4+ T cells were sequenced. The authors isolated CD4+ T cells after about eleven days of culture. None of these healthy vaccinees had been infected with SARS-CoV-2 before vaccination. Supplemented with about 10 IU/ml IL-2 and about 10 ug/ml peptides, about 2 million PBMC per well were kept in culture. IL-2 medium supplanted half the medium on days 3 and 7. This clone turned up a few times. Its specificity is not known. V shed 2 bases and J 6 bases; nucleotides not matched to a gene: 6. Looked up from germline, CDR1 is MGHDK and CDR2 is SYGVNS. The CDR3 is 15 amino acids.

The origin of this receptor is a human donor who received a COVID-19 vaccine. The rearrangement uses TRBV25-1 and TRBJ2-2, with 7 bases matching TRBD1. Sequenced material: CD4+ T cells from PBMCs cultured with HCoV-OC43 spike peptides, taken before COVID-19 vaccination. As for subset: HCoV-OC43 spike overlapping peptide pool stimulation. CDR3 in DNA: TGTGCCAGCAGTGAAGTGGGACAGAGAGCCGGGGAGCTGTTTTTT. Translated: CASSEVGQRAGELFF.